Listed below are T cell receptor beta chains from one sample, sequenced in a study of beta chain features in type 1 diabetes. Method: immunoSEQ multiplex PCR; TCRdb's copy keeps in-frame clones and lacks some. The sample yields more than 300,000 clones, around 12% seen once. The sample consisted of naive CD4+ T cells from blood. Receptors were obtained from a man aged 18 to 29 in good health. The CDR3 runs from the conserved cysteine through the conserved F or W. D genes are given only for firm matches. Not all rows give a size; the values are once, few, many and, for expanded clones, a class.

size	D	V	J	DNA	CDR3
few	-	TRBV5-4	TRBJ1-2	TGTGCCAGCAGCTTGGACGGCTATGGCTACACCTTC	CASSLDGYGYTF
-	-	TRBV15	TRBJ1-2	TGTGCCACCAGCACGGAGGTACTCTATGGCTACACCTTC	CATSTEVLYGYTF
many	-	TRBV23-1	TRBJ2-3	TGCGCCAGCAGTACAGTTTTTAGCACAGATACGCAGTATTTT	CASSTVFSTDTQYF
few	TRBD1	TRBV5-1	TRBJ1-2	TGCGCCAGCAGCTTAACAGGGGGCCAGCCTAACTATGGCTACACCTTC	CASSLTGGQPNYGYTF
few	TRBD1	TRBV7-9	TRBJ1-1	TGTGCCAGCAGCCCGCTTGGAGTTCAGGGGGGCACTGAAGCTTTCTTT	CASSPLGVQGGTEAFF
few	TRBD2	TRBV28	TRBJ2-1	TGTGCCAGCAGCGCGACTAGCGGGAGATACAATGAGCAGTTCTTC	CASSATSGRYNEQFF
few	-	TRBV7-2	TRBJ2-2	TGTGCCAGCAGCTCAGATCCCGGGTTCGGGGAGCTGTTTTTT	CASSSDPGFGELFF
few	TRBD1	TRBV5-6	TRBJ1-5	TGTGCCAGCAGCACCGGGACAGGTCAACGGGATCAGCCCCAGCATTTT	CASSTGTGQRDQPQHF
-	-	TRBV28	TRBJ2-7	TGTGCCAGCAGTGGACTTTCCGGGCCCTACGAGCAGTACTTC	CASSGLSGPYEQYF
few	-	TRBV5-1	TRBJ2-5	TGCGCCAGCAGCGAAAATTCAGGGATGGAGACCCAGTACTTC	CASSENSGMETQYF
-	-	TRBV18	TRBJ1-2	TGTGCCAGCTCACCGACAACCGAAGGGGGAGGCTACACCTTC	CASSPTTEGGGYTF
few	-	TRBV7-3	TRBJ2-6	TGTGCCAGCGGGGAGAGCTCTGGGGCCAACGTCCTGACTTTC	CASGESSGANVLTF
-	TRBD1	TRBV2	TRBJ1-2	TGTGCCAGCAACCCGGGACAGGGAAACTATGGCTACACCTTC	CASNPGQGNYGYTF
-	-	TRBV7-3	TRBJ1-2	TGTGCCAGCAGCTTAAGCCCCATAGCTAACTATGGCTACACCTTC	CASSLSPIANYGYTF
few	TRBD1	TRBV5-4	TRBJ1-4	TGTGCCAGCAGCTCGGACAGGGGGCGACGTGAAAAACTGTTTTTT	CASSSDRGRREKLFF
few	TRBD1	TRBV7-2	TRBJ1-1	TGTGCCAGCAGCTTAGGGGGACAGTCGCTAACGGCTTTCTTT	CASSLGGQSLTAFF
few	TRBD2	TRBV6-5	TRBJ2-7	TGTGCCACCGGGAGGGGGAACGAGCAGTACTTC	CATGRGNEQYF
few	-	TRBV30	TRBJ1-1	TGTGCCTGGAGTGGCGGGGTCCAAGCTTTCTTT	CAWSGGVQAFF
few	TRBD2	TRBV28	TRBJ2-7	TGTGCCAGCAGTGCCCCCCCAGCGGGATCCTACGAGCAGTACTTC	CASSAPPAGSYEQYF
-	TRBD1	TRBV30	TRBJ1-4	TGTGCCATCAAGGGGACAGCGAATGAAAAACTGTTTTTT	CAIKGTANEKLFF
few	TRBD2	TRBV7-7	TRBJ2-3	TGTGCTAGCAGCTTAGGACTAGCTATCACAGATACGCAGTATTTT	CASSLGLAITDTQYF
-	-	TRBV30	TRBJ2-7	TGTGCCTGGAGTGGCCCGGCCTACGAGCAGTACTTC	CAWSGPAYEQYF
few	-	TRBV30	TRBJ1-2	TGTGCCTGGAGTGTACGGTGGGGAGGGTATGGCTACACCTTC	CAWSVRWGGYGYTF
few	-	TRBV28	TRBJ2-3	TGTGCCAGTTGGGAGGGGGGGCGCACAGATACGCAGTATTTT	CASWEGGRTDTQYF
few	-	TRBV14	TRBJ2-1	TGTGCCAGCAGCCGCGCCATCCGGTCCTACAATGAGCAGTTCTTC	CASSRAIRSYNEQFF